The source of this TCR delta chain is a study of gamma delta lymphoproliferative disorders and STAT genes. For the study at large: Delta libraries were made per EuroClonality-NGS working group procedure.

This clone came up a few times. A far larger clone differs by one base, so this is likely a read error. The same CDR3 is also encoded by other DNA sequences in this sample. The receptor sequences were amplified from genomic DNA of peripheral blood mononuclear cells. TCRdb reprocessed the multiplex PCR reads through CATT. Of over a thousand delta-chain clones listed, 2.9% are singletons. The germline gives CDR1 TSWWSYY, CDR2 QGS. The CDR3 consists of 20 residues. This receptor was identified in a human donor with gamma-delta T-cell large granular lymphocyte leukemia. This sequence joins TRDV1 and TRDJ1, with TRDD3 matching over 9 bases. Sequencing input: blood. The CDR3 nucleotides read TGTGCTCTCGGGGATCAAGGTCGGTATGACTGGGGGACCTACACCGATAAACTCATCTTT. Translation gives CALGDQGRYDWGTYTDKLIF.